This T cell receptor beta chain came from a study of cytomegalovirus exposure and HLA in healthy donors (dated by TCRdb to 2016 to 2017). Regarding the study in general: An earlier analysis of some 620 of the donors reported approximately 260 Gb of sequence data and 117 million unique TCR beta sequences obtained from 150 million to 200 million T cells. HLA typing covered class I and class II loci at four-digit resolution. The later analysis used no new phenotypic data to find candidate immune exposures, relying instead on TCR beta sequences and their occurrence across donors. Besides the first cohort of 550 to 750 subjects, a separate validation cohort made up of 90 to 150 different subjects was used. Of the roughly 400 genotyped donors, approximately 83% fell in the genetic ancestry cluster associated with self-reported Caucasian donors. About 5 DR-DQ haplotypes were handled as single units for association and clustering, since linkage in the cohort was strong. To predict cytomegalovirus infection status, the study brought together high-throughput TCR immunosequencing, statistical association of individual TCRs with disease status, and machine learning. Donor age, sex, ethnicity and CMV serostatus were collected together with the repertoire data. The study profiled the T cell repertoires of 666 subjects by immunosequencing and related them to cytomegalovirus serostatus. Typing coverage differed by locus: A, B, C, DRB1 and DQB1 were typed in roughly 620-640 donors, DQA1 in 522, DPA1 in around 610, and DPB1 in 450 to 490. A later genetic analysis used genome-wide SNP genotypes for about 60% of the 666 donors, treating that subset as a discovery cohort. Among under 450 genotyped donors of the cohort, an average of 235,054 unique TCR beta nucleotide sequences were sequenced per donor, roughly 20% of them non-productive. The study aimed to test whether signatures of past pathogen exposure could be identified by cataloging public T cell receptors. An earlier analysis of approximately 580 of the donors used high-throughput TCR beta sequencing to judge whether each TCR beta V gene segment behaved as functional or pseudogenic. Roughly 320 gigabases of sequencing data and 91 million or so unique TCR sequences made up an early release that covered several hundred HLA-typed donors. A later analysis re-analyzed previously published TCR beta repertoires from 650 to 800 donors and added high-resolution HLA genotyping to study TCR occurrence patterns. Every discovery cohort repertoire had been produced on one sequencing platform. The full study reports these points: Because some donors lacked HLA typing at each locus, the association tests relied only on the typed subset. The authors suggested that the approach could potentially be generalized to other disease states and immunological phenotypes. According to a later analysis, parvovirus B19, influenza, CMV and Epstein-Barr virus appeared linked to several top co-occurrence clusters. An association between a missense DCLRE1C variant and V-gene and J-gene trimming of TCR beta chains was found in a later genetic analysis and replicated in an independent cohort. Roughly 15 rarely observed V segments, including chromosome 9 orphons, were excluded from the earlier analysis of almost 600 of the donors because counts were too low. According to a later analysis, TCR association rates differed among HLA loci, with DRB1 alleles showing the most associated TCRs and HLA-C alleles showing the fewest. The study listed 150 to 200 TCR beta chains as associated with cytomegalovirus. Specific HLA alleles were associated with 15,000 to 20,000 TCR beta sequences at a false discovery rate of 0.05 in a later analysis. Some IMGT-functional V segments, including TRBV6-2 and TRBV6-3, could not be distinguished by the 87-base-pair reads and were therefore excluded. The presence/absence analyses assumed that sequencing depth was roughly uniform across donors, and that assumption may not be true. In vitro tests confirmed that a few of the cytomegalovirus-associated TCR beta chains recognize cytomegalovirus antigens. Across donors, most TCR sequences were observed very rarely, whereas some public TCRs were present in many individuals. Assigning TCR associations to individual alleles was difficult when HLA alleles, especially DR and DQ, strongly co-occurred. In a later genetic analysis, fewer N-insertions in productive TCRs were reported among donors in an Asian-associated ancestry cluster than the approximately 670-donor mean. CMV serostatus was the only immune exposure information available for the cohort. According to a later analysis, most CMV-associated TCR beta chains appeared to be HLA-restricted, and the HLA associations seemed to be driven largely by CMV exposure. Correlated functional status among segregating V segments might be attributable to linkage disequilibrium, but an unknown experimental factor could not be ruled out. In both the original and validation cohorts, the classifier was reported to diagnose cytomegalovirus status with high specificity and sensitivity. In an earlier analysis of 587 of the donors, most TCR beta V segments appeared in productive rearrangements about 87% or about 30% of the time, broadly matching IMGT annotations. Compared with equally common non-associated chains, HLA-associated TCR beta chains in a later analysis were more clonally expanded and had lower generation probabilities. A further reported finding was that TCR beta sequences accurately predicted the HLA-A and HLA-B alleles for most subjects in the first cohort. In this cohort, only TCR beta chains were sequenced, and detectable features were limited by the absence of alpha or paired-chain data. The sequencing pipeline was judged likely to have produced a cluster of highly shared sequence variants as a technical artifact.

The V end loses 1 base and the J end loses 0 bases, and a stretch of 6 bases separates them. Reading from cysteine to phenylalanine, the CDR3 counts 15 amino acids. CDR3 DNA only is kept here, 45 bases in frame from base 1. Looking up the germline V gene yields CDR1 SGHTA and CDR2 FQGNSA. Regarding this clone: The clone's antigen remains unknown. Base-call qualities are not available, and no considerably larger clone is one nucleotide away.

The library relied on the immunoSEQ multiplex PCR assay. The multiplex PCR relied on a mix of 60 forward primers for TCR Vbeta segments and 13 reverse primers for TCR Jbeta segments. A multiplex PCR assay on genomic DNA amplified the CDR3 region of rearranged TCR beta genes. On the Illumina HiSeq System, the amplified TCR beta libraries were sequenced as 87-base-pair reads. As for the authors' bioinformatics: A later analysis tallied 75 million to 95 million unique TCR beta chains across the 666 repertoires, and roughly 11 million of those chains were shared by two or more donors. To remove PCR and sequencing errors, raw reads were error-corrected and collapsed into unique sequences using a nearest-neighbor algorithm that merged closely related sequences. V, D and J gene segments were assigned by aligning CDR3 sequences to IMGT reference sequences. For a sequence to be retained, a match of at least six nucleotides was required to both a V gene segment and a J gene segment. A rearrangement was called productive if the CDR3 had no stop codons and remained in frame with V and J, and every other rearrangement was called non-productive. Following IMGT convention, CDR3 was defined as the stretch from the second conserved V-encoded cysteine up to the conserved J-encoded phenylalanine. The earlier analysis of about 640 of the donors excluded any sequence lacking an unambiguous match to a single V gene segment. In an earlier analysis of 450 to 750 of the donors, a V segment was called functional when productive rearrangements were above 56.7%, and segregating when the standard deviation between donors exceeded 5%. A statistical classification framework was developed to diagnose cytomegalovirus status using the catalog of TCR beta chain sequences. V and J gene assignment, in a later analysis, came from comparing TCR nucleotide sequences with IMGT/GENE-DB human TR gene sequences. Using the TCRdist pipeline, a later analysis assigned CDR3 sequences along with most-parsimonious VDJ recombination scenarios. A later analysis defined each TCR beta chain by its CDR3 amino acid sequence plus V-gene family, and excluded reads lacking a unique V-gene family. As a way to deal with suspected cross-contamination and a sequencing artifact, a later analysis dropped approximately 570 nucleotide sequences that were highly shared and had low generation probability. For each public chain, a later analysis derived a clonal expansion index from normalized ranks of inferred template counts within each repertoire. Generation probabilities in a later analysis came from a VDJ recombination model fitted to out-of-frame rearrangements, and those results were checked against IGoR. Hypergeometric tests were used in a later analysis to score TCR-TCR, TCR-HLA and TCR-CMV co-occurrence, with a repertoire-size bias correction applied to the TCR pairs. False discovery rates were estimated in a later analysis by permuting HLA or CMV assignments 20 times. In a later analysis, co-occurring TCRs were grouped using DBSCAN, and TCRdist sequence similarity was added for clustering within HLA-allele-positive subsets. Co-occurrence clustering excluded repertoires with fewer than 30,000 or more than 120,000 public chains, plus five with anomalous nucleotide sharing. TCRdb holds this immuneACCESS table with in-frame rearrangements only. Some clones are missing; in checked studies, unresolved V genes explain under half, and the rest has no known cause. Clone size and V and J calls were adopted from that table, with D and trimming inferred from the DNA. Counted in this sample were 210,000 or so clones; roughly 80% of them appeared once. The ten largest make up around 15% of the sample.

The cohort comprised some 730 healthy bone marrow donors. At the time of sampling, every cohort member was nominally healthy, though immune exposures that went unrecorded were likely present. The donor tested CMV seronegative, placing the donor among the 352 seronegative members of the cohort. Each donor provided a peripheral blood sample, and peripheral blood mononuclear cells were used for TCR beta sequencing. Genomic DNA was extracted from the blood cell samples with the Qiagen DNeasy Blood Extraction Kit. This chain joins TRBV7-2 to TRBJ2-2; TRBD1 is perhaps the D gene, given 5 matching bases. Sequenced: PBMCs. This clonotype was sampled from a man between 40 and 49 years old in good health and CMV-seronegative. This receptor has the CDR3 CASSLEGANTGELFF. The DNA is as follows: TGTGCCAGCAGCTTAGAAGGGGCGAACACCGGGGAGCTGTTTTTT. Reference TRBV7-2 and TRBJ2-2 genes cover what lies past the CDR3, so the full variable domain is GAGVSQSPSNKVTEKGKDVELRCDPISGHTALYWYRQSLGQGLEFLIYFQGNSAPDKSGLPSDRFSAERTGGSVSTLTIQRTQQEDSAVYLCASSLEGANTGELFFGEGSRLTVL.